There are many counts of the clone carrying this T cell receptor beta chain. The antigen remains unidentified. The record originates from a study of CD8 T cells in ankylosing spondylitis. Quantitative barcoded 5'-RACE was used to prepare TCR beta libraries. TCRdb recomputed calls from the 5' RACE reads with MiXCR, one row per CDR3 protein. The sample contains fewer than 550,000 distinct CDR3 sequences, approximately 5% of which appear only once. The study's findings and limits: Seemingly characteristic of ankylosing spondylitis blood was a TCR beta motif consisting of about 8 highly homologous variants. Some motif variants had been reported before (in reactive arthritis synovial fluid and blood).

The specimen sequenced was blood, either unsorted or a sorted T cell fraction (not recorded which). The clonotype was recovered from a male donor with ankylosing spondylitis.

CDR3 protein: CASSKPRNTGELFF. The CDR3 DNA follows: TGTGCCAGCAGCAAACCAAGGAACACCGGGGAGCTGTTTTTT. The genes are TRBV12-3 or TRBV12-4 and TRBJ2-2; the D is unclear. The germline V and J ends were trimmed by 6 bases and 1 base, with 9 bases remaining between them. The CDR3 totals 14 residues.